The clone carrying this TCR beta chain was counted a few times. Its antigen is not identified. The data belong to a study of T-cell reconstitution after alpha-beta-depleted transplantation in children. Regarding the study as a whole: Surviving recipient T cells and intrathymic progenitors accounted for some patients' high TCRbeta diversity at day 60. As was reported, about two months after transplant, alpha-beta T cells came from several hundred expanded graft clones.

Preparation of the TCRbeta library used unique molecular identifiers. TCRdb used MiXCR to reprocess the PCR reads, holding one entry per CDR3 protein. The sample contains about 150,000 distinct CDR3 sequences, about 8.8% of which appear only once. The J segment lost 0 bases and the V segment lost 4 bases, leaving 13 bases of the junction unmatched. CDR3 size: 19 residues. Germline V gene lookup returns CDR1 ENHRY and CDR2 SYGVKD. The chain joins TRBV10-3 to TRBJ2-1, with TRBD1 identical over 9 bases. Sequences were derived from PBMCs, mostly from graft donor cells, sampled 180 days after TCRalphabeta/CD19-depleted stem cell transplant. This TCR was sampled from a female patient aged 2-10 years who had a stem cell transplant for congenital amegakaryocytic thrombocytopenia, so the T cells may come from the graft donor. The CDR3 sequence: CAISVAGQGFYYSYNEQFF. CDR3 nucleotides: TGTGCCATCAGTGTCGCGGGACAGGGTTTTTACTACTCCTACAATGAGCAGTTCTTC.